Listed here is a single T cell receptor beta chain. Its antigen is unidentified. The V and J ends lost 2 bases and 4 bases respectively, with 14 bases between them. From germline, CDR1 is LGHDT and CDR2 YNNKEL (reference sequence). The CDR3 covers 16 residues. This sample is drawn from a study of T cell responses to AZD1222 COVID-19 vaccine. General study results and limits: Clonal diversity was possibly underestimated, and the donors were mostly white British, with more females.

The protocol was immunoSEQ multiplex PCR, while the TCRdb copy is restricted to in-frame clones and leaves out a portion. The data contain roughly 160,000 clones, around 94% of them singletons. This TCR was recovered from an adult in good health. The chain carries TRBV3-1 (or the pseudogene TRBV3-2) and TRBJ2-2; no definite D call. This specimen was peripheral blood, taken on day 0 of AZD1222 vaccination. CDR3 nucleotide sequence: TGTGCCAGCAGCCAATTTGGAGCAGTAGGCACCGGGGAGCTGTTTTTT. Residues: CASSQFGAVGTGELFF.